Presented here are 21 T cell receptor beta chains from one specimen sequenced in a study of blood T cell repertoires in COVID-19. Repertoires were generated with immunoSEQ multiplex PCR, while TCRdb's copy carries only in-frame clones and drops some. This repertoire shows about 260,000 clones, approximately 79% found once; its top ten account for 4.1%. The sequenced sample was PBMCs or T cells enriched from blood (not recorded which). Receptors were obtained from a man younger than 40 with acute COVID-19.

The gene calls are TRBV7-2 and TRBJ2-2, with D perhaps matching TRBD2 (5 bases). The CDR3 loop spans 15 amino acids. Trimming pared 0 bases from V and 6 bases from J, leaving 11 bases between. Germline V CDR1 and CDR2: SGHTA, FQGNSA. CDR3 DNA sequence: TGTGCCAGCAGCTTAGCGGGCGGAGGCCCCGGGGAGCTGTTTTTT. Translation gives CASSLAGGGPGELFF.

The V gene is TRBV20-1, the J gene TRBJ2-3; D call uncertain. Germline values: CDR1 DFQATT, CDR2 SNEGSKA (reference sequence). The length of the CDR3 is 11 residues. V gave up 3 bases and J gave up 4 bases, with 5 bases separating them. This CDR3 reads CSARTSDTQYF. The CDR3 bases are TGCAGTGCTAGGACTTCAGATACGCAGTATTTT.

This clone was observed a single time. The chain carries TRBV18 and TRBJ1-4; 7 nucleotides match TRBD1. The ends lost 5 bases at V and 4 bases at J; junction bases unmatched: 7. This CDR3 spans 15 amino acids. From germline, CDR1 is KGHSH and CDR2 LQKENI. In DNA form, the CDR3 reads TGTGCCAGCTCAGCGGACAGGACCAATAATGAAAAACTGTTTTTT. This gives the protein CASSADRTNNEKLFF. The whole variable domain, remainder taken from reference TRBV18 and TRBJ1-4, is NAGVMQNPRHLVRRRGQEARLRCSPMKGHSHVYWYRQLPEEGLKFMVYLQKENIIDESGMPKERFSAEFPKEGPSILRIQQVVRGDSAAYFCASSADRTNNEKLFFGSGTQLSVL.

The rearrangement links TRBV4-1 to TRBJ1-1; possibly TRBD1 for D (5 bases). The V end lost 1 base, the J end lost 7 bases, and 7 bases lay between the germline ends. Germline V gene data show CDR1 as MGHRA and CDR2 as YSYEKL. The CDR3 is 12 amino acids. The CDR3 DNA reads as TGCGCCAGCAGCCAAGGACAGTTTGAAGCTTTCTTT. It yields the protein CASSQGQFEAFF.

This chain joins TRBV3-1 (or the pseudogene TRBV3-2) and TRBJ1-1; TRBD1 matches at 7 bases. The CDR3 runs to 14 residues. V gave up 2 bases and J gave up 4 bases; unmatched junction bases: 4. Germline CDR1 and CDR2: LGHDT and YNNKEL (reference sequence). CDR3 sequence reads: CASSQLQGITEAFF. In DNA form, the CDR3 reads TGTGCCAGCAGCCAACTACAGGGGATCACTGAAGCTTTCTTT.

In its sample, this clone was seen once. V gene TRBV30 combines with J gene TRBJ1-1, with D tentatively TRBD1 (5 bases). V was cut by 4 bases and J by 1 base, with 10 bases left in between. CDR1 GTSNPN and CDR2 SVGIG come from the germline V gene (reference sequence). The CDR3 contains 13 residues. CDR3 DNA sequence: TGTGCCTGGACAGGGTCGTGGAACACTGAAGCTTTCTTT. As protein: CAWTGSWNTEAFF. The full variable domain, rest sourced from reference TRBV30 and TRBJ1-1, is SQTIHQWPATLVQPVGSPLSLECTVEGTSNPNLYWYRQAAGRGLQLLFYSVGIGQISSEVPQNLSASRPQDRQFILSSKKLLLSDSGFYLCAWTGSWNTEAFFGQGTRLTVV.

The J gene is TRBJ2-7, the V gene TRBV23-1, with 8 bases matching TRBD1. TRBV23-1 is filed as an ORF, its function uncertain. CDR3 length equals 14 residues. V lost 7 bases to trimming and J lost 3 bases; unmatched junction nucleotides: 8. CDR3 in amino acids: CASNRWTGCYEQYV. Written as DNA, the CDR3 is TGCGCCAGCAATCGCTGGACAGGGTGCTACGAGCAGTACGTC.

The chain has TRBV10-2 and TRBJ2-5, with TRBD2 matching over 15 bases. V shed 6 bases and J 0 bases; nucleotides not matched to a gene: 11. Germline CDR1 and CDR2: WSHSY and SAAADI. There are 19 residues in the CDR3. This CDR3 is CASSFGLAGGYDYQETQYF. The CDR3 DNA is TGCGCCAGCAGCTTCGGACTAGCGGGGGGGTACGATTACCAAGAGACCCAGTACTTC.

This chain links TRBV2 with TRBJ2-1; D gene unclear. V was cut by 7 bases and J by 4 bases, with 5 bases left in between. Looked up from germline, CDR1 is SNHLY and CDR2 is FYNNEI. The CDR3 is made up of 11 amino acids. CDR3 coding DNA: TGTGCCAGCACTATTTACAATGAGCAGTTCTTC. Translated, it gives CASTIYNEQFF.

The V call is TRBV14, the J call TRBJ2-2; D possibly corresponds to TRBD1 (6 bases). The CDR3 is made up of 14 amino acids. Trimming removed 6 bases at V and 4 bases at J, with 12 bases between. Germline V lookup: CDR1 SGHDN, CDR2 FVKESK. The CDR3, as DNA: TGTGCCAGCAGGCTACAGGGTTTCACCGGGGAGCTGTTTTTT. Translating gives CASRLQGFTGELFF.

The CDR3 loop reads CASPPKGDEQYV. The CDR3 bases are TGTGCCAGTCCTCCCAAGGGGGACGAGCAGTACGTC. V gene TRBV19 combines with J gene TRBJ2-7, with a weak D call TRBD1 (6 bases). This CDR3 region has 12 residues. V dropped 8 bases and J dropped 5 bases, with 13 bases sitting between them. CDR1 and CDR2 from the germline V gene are LNHDA and SQIVND (reference sequence).

The rearrangement joins TRBV9 to TRBJ2-5, with 7 bases lining up with TRBD2. The germline V gene encodes CDR1 SGDLS and CDR2 YYNGEE. Germline trimming cut 0 bases from V and 1 base from J; bases unmatched to any gene: 6. The CDR3 is 16 amino acids. The chain's CDR3 is CASSVGPGTTQETQYF. CDR3 nucleotides: TGTGCCAGCAGCGTAGGTCCGGGGACTACCCAAGAGACCCAGTACTTC.

The chain couples TRBV7-9 to TRBJ1-1; 12 bases agree with TRBD1. Germline V gene lookup returns CDR1 SEHNR and CDR2 FQNEAQ (reference sequence). Unmatched junction bases numbered 9, after V lost 8 bases and J lost 5 bases. CDR3 length equals 15 residues. DNA for the CDR3: TGTGCCAGCTTCCGGGACAGGGGGCCGGGGACTGAAGCTTTCTTT. Protein product: CASFRDRGPGTEAFF.

The V and J genes are TRBV28 and TRBJ2-7, with 9 bases aligning to TRBD2. V shed 4 bases and J 0 bases; nucleotides not matched to a gene: 7. This CDR3 is 16 amino acids long. Germline CDR1 MDHEN, CDR2 SYDVKM. The CDR3 nucleotides read TGTGCCAGCAGTTCTCCAGCGGGGGGCCTCTCCTACGAGCAGTACGTC. Its protein product is CASSSPAGGLSYEQYV.

J is TRBJ2-3 and V is TRBV19, with D perhaps matching TRBD2 (8 bases). This CDR3 comprises 16 residues. Between the trimmed V and J ends, which lost 4 bases and 3 bases, there was a span of 17 bases. Germline V gene lookup returns CDR1 LNHDA and CDR2 SQIVND (reference sequence). This CDR3 is CASSRQGAGVTDTQYF. The CDR3 DNA follows: TGTGCCAGTAGTAGACAGGGAGCGGGGGTAACAGATACGCAGTATTTT.

The V and J genes are TRBV27 and TRBJ1-6; D call uncertain. V shed 3 bases and J shed 7 bases, with 16 bases lying between them. This CDR3 is built from 16 residues. In germline, CDR1 is MNHEY, CDR2 SMNVEV (reference sequence). The CDR3 sequence is CASSLQAGMSNSPLHF. CDR3 coding DNA: TGTGCCAGCAGTTTGCAGGCCGGGATGTCGAATTCACCCCTCCACTTT.

The chain employs TRBV5-5 and TRBJ1-1; D unresolved. The CDR3 is 13 amino acids. Germline assignment: CDR1 SGHKS and CDR2 YYEKEE (reference sequence). The ends were cut back, 3 bases at V and 4 bases at J, with 10 bases in the middle. CDR3 coding DNA: TGTGCCAGCAGCTCAACCGGTATCACTGAAGCTTTCTTT. It yields the protein CASSSTGITEAFF.

This chain links TRBV2 with TRBJ2-2; no reliable D call. The CDR3 is made up of 13 amino acids. Trimming took 1 base from V and 6 from J, leaving 6 bases between them. Per the germline V gene, CDR1 is SNHLY and CDR2 is FYNNEI. The CDR3 coding sequence is TGTGCCAGCAGTGAAGAGGAGCCCGGGGAGCTGTTTTTT. It codes for CASSEEEPGELFF.

This clone was seen only once. The chain employs TRBV7-2 and TRBJ1-4; TRBD1 is a possible D gene (5 bases). V was clipped by 4 bases and J by 8 bases, with 14 bases between them. CDR1 is SGHTA and CDR2 is FQGNSA in the germline V gene. The CDR3 covers 14 residues. CDR3 amino acids: CASSWGGSREKLFF. The DNA for the CDR3 is TGTGCCAGCAGCTGGGGGGGTAGCCGGGAAAAACTGTTTTTT.

The chain has TRBV7-2 and TRBJ1-3, with TRBD1 as a possible D gene (5 bases). CDR3 length: 14 amino acids. Germline V gives CDR1 SGHTA, CDR2 FQGNSA. Trimming left V 5 bases short and J 3 bases short, with 11 bases between. CDR3 sequence: CASSRQGNGNTIYF. The DNA of the CDR3 is TGTGCCAGCAGCCGTCAGGGAAATGGAAACACCATATATTTT.

The chain is built from TRBV7-9 and TRBJ2-1; D might be TRBD2 (5 bases). The CDR3 has 13 residues. CDR1 and CDR2 (germline): SEHNR, FQNEAQ (reference sequence). V was trimmed by 7 bases and J by 10 bases, leaving 17 bases between them. DNA of the CDR3: TGTGCCAGCACCCTAGCTAGGACGGGAGAGCAGTTCTTC. Translated: CASTLARTGEQFF.